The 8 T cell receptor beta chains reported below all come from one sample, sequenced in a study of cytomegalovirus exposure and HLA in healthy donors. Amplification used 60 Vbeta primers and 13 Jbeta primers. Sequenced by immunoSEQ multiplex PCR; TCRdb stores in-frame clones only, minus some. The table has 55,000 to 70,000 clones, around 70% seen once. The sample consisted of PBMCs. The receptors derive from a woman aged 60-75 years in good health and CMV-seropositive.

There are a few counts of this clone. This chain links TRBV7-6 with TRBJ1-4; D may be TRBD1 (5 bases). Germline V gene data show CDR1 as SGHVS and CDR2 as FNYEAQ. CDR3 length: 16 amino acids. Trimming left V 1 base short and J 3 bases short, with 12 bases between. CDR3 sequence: CASSLEGGASNEKLFF. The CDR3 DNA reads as TGTGCCAGCAGCTTAGAAGGAGGGGCGTCTAATGAAAAACTGTTTTTT.

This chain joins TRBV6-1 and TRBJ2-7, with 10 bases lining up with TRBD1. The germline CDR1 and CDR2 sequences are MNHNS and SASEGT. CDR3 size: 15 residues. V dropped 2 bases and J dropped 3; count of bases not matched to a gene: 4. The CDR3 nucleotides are TGTGCCAGCAGTGAACTGGACAGGGGGAGCTACGAGCAGTACTTC. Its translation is CASSELDRGSYEQYF.

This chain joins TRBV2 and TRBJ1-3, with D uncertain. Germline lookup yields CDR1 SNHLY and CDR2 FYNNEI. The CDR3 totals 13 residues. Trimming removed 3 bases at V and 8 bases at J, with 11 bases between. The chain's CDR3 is CASSDILGDTIYF. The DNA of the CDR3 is TGTGCCAGCAGTGATATCCTCGGGGACACCATATATTTT.

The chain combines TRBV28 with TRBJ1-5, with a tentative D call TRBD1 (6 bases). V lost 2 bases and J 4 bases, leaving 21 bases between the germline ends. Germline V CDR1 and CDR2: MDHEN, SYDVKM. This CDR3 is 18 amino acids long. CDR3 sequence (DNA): TGTGCCAGCAGTTTAAGGGGGGGGGAGGCTTTCCGTAATCAGCCCCAGCATTTT. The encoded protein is CASSLRGGEAFRNQPQHF. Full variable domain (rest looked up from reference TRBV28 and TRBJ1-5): DVKVTQSSRYLVKRTGEKVFLECVQDMDHENMFWYRQDPGLGLRLIYFSYDVKMKEKGDIPEGYSVSREKKERFSLILESASTNQTSMYLCASSLRGGEAFRNQPQHFGDGTRLSIL.

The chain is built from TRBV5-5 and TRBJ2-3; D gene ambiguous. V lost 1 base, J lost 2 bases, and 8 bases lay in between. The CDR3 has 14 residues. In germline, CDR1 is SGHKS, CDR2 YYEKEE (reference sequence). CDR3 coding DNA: TGTGCCAGCAGCTTGTATCGGGTCACAGATACGCAGTATTTT. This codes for CASSLYRVTDTQYF.

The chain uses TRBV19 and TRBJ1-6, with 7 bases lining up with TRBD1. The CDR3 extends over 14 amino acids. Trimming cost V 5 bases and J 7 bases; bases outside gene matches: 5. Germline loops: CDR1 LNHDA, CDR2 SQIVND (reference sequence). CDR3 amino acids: CASSVGTANSPLHF. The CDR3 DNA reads TGTGCCAGTAGTGTCGGGACAGCGAATTCACCCCTCCACTTT.

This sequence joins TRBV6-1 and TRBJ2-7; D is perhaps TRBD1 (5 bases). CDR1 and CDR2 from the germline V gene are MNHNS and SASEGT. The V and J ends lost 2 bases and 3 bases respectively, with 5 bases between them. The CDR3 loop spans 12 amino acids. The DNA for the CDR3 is TGTGCCAGCAGTGAAAGGGGCTACGAGCAGTACTTC. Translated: CASSERGYEQYF.

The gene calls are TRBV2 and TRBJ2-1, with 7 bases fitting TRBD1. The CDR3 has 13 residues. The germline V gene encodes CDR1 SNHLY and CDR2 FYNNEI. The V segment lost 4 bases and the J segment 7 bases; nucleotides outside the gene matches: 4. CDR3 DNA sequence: TGTGCCAGCAGTGTTAACAGGGGAAATGAGCAGTTCTTC. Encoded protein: CASSVNRGNEQFF.